The clone carrying this T cell receptor (beta chain) appeared a few times. The antigen is undetermined. Reverse transcribing all isolated RNA meant expressed TCRB transcripts were sequenced. The assay was immunoSEQ multiplex PCR, and TCRdb's table has in-frame clones only and misses some. The repertoire holds 150,000 to 190,000 clones, with about 9.4% as singletons. This entry comes from a study of beta chain features in type 1 diabetes. Regarding the study as a whole: Moderate but significant shortening of TCRB CDR3s was recorded in all four CD4+ subsets from Type 1 diabetes patients.

The CDR3 runs 14 residues. The V end was cut by 7 bases, the J end by 3 bases, with 15 bases between. Germline V gives CDR1 MNHNY, CDR2 SVGAGI (reference sequence). This chain links TRBV6-6 with TRBJ1-1, with TRBD1 as a possible D gene (5 bases). This receptor was identified in a man aged 30 to 39 with type 1 diabetes. Material: central memory CD4+ T cells from blood. In DNA form, the CDR3 reads TGTGCCAGCACCTCGGGGGTCCAGCACACTGAAGCTTTCTTT. Translation gives CASTSGVQHTEAFF.